Below, 20 T cell receptor beta chains from the same sample are listed, as sequenced in a study of blood T cells in healthy people across ages. Next came a second PCR, run for about 6 to 11 cycles, which used a sample-barcoded 5' primer along with a J-beta primer mix. TCRdb called the 5' RACE reads again in MiXCR, with one record for every CDR3 protein. The sample contains around 970,000 distinct CDR3 sequences, 51% of which appear only once. The sequenced sample was blood. These receptors were collected from a woman aged 55 to 70 in good health.

The rearrangement joins TRBV7-9 to TRBJ2-7; TRBD2 might be the D (6 bases). Trimming removed 5 bases from V and 7 bases from J, with 15 bases in between. Germline assignment: CDR1 SEHNR and CDR2 FQNEAQ (reference sequence). The CDR3 spans 13 residues. CDR3 sequence (DNA): TGTGCCAGCAGCCGAGGAGGGTCTCAGGAGCAGTACTTC. Translated, it gives CASSRGGSQEQYF.

V and J are TRBV7-2 and TRBJ2-3, with D possibly TRBD2 on 5 matching bases. Between the trimmed V and J ends, which lost 2 bases and 9 bases, there was a span of 21 bases. From germline, CDR1 is SGHTA and CDR2 FQGNSA. This CDR3 region has 16 residues. CDR3 coding DNA: TGTGCCAGCAGCTTATCCGCTGCGTGGAGGTCAGGAACGCAGTATTTT. The encoded protein is CASSLSAAWRSGTQYF.

J is TRBJ2-1 and V is TRBV28, with a possible D match to TRBD2 (6 bases). The V gene lost 7 bases and the J gene lost 6 bases, with 16 bases spanning the gap. The CDR3 contains 14 residues. Germline V gene data show CDR1 as MDHEN and CDR2 as SYDVKM. The CDR3 DNA reads as TGTGCCAGCACCTCGGGGACTGAGGGCAATGAGCAGTTCTTC. It codes for CASTSGTEGNEQFF.

The chain recombines TRBV20-1 with TRBJ2-3; 8 bases are shared with TRBD2. The CDR3 runs 14 residues. The V gene end was trimmed by 4 bases and the J gene end by 1 base; junction bases not matched to a gene: 4. The germline V gene encodes CDR1 DFQATT and CDR2 SNEGSKA (reference sequence). CDR3 region: CSAITAGGTDTQYF. The CDR3 DNA reads TGCAGTGCTATCACAGCGGGAGGCACAGATACGCAGTATTTT.

In this sample, this clonotype turned up once. V gene TRBV4-3 combines with J gene TRBJ2-2; unclear D gene. V lost 3 bases to trimming and J lost 7 bases, with 12 bases between them. The CDR3 consists of 14 residues. Germline V lookup: CDR1 LGHNA, CDR2 YSLEER. CDR3 residues: CASSHNARNGELFF. CDR3 DNA: TGCGCCAGCAGCCATAACGCGAGGAACGGGGAGCTGTTTTTT.

The chain is built from TRBV7-2 and TRBJ2-7; no clear D. Trimming took off 5 bases at V and 2 bases at J, with 10 bases between the two ends. There are 13 residues in the CDR3. Germline V gene sequence: CDR1 SGHTA, CDR2 FQGNSA. The CDR3 sequence is CASSPLVTYEQYF. The CDR3 DNA reads as TGTGCCAGCAGCCCCCTAGTGACCTACGAGCAGTACTTC.

This clonotype showed up many times. The chain employs TRBV29-1 and TRBJ2-1; possibly TRBD2 for D (6 bases). The CDR3 has 14 residues. The V gene's germline CDR1 is SQVTM and CDR2 ANQGSEA. Trimming removed 4 bases at V and 0 bases at J, with 10 bases between. The CDR3 DNA sequence: TGCAGCGTTGTGACTAGGAGCTCCTACAATGAGCAGTTCTTC. Its protein product is CSVVTRSSYNEQFF.

This clonotype came up a few times. V gene TRBV11-3 combines with J gene TRBJ2-1; D gene unclear. Germline V gives CDR1 SGHNT, CDR2 YENEEA. This CDR3 is built from 14 residues. Trimming stripped 0 bases from V and 7 bases from J, with 10 bases between. As DNA, the CDR3 is TGTGCCAGCAGCTTAGATCATCGATTTAATGAGCAGTTCTTC. It encodes CASSLDHRFNEQFF.

This chain joins TRBV9 and TRBJ2-1; tentatively, D is TRBD2 (6 bases). The CDR3 runs to 17 residues. Trimming pared 0 bases from V and 0 bases from J, leaving 13 bases between. Looked up from germline, CDR1 is SGDLS and CDR2 is YYNGEE. Here the CDR3 DNA reads TGTGCCAGCAGCGTAGGGGGGGTAAAGGGCTCCTACAATGAGCAGTTCTTC. This sequence encodes CASSVGGVKGSYNEQFF.

This clonotype was picked up a small number of times. CDR3 amino acids: CASSLRTGIPQETQYF. The CDR3 region has the DNA TGTGCCAGCAGTCTCCGGACAGGGATACCCCAAGAGACCCAGTACTTC. The gene calls are TRBV12-3 or TRBV12-4 and TRBJ2-5; TRBD1 matches at 8 bases. Losses at the gene ends were 5 bases for V and 1 base for J; bases not matched to a gene: 9. The CDR3 is made up of 16 amino acids.

The rearrangement uses TRBV3-1 and TRBJ2-1; a possible D gene is TRBD1 (5 bases). With 0 bases removed from V and 9 bases from J, the gap between germline ends came to 12 bases. The germline V gene has CDR1 LGHDT and CDR2 YNNKEL (reference sequence). The CDR3 spans 14 residues. The CDR3 bases are TGTGCCAGCAGCCAAGATCCGGCTAGGGGTGAGCAGTTCTTC. Protein sequence: CASSQDPARGEQFF.

The rearrangement uses TRBV29-1 and TRBJ2-7; maybe TRBD1 (6 bases). CDR1 and CDR2 (germline): SQVTM, ANQGSEA. Trimming cost V 3 bases and J 5 bases, with 11 bases left between them. The CDR3 has 12 amino acids. The CDR3 sequence is CSVDRGFDEQYF. CDR3 coding DNA: TGCAGCGTTGACAGGGGTTTTGACGAGCAGTACTTC.

V usage is TRBV10-3 and J usage is TRBJ2-5, with D possibly being TRBD1 or TRBD2 (6 bases each). The end of the DNA fits TRBJ2-7 better, so the J call may be wrong. CDR3 length: 12 amino acids. In germline, CDR1 is ENHRY, CDR2 SYGVKD. The CDR3 reads CAIGRGELEQYF. The DNA of the CDR3 is TGTGCCATTGGAAGGGGGGAGCTCGAGCAGTACTTC.

The J gene is TRBJ2-3, the V gene TRBV29-1; 10 bases match TRBD2. The V gene end was trimmed by 2 bases and the J gene end by 4 bases; junction bases not matched to a gene: 6. Germline loops: CDR1 SQVTM, CDR2 ANQGSEA. The CDR3 is made up of 15 amino acids. CDR3 sequence (DNA): TGCAGCGTTGAACCCCTAGCGGGGGACGCAGATACGCAGTATTTT. Translation: CSVEPLAGDADTQYF.

This rearrangement joins TRBV28 to TRBJ2-3; possibly TRBD1 or TRBD2 for D (6 bases each). CDR1 and CDR2 (germline): MDHEN, SYDVKM. The length of the CDR3 is 16 residues. With 5 bases removed from V and 1 base from J, the gap between germline ends came to 16 bases. The DNA of the CDR3 is TGTGCCAGCAGTGAAAGGGGGAGGCAGGGCACAGATACGCAGTATTTT. Encoded protein: CASSERGRQGTDTQYF.

The CDR3, as DNA: TGTGCCAGCAGCGACCTTACGCAGTATTTT. Translating it yields CASSDLTQYF. The gene calls are TRBV11-2 and TRBJ2-3; D is undetermined. The length of the CDR3 is 10 residues. The germline V gene has CDR1 SGHAT and CDR2 FQNNGV. V was trimmed by 5 bases and J by 8 bases, leaving 5 bases between them.

J is TRBJ1-1 and V is TRBV28; TRBD1 might be the D (6 bases). V was pared by 7 bases and J by 0 bases, with 18 bases between. CDR3 size: 16 residues. Germline V gene data show CDR1 as MDHEN and CDR2 as SYDVKM. The CDR3 sequence is CASTKGGEGLNTEAFF. As DNA, the CDR3 is TGTGCCAGCACCAAAGGGGGGGAGGGGCTGAACACTGAAGCTTTCTTT.

The chain recombines TRBV4-2 with TRBJ2-1; TRBD2 is a possible D gene (6 bases). Germline values: CDR1 LGHNA, CDR2 YNFKEQ. Between the trimmed V and J ends, which lost 2 bases and 3 bases, there was a span of 14 bases. The length of the CDR3 is 16 residues. The CDR3 sequence: CASSQRAGSHYNEQFF. In nucleotides, the CDR3 is TGTGCCAGCAGCCAACGCGCGGGAAGTCACTACAATGAGCAGTTCTTC.

V is TRBV20-1 and J is TRBJ2-6, with D unclear. The CDR3 runs 14 residues. V was clipped by 3 bases and J by 0 bases, with 6 bases between them. Looked up from germline, CDR1 is DFQATT and CDR2 is SNEGSKA (reference sequence). The CDR3: CSARGFSGANVLTF. DNA for the CDR3: TGCAGTGCTAGGGGCTTCTCTGGGGCCAACGTCCTGACTTTC.

This clonotype was observed a handful of times. CDR3 bases: TGTGCCAGCACCGCCAGAGCGGTAGCTCTCCAAGAGACCCAGTACTTC. It specifies CASTARAVALQETQYF. The rearrangement links TRBV3-1 to TRBJ2-5; weak D call: TRBD2 (5 bases). The CDR3 covers 16 residues. V was trimmed by 7 bases and J by 1 base, leaving 19 bases between them. Per the germline V gene, CDR1 is LGHDT and CDR2 is YNNKEL (reference sequence).